These 20 T cell receptor beta chains were all obtained from the same sample, sequenced in a study of T cells in Graves' hyperthyroidism and ophthalmopathy. TCR beta CDR3 sequences were amplified from RNA transcripts. A set of HTBI primers served as the primers for a first-round RT-PCR of the TCR CDR3. TCRdb reprocessed the multiplex PCR reads via MiXCR and lists one record per CDR3 protein. The sample includes fewer than 350,000 distinct CDR3 sequences, approximately 16% of them seen just once. Sequenced sample: blood. The receptors stem from a woman between 45 and 65 years old with Graves' hyperthyroidism that later progressed to Graves' ophthalmopathy.

In this sample, this clonotype turned up many times. The CDR3 reads CATSDAQGDTEAFF. As DNA, the CDR3 is TGTGCCACCAGTGATGCGCAGGGCGACACTGAAGCTTTCTTT. This sequence joins TRBV24-1 and TRBJ1-1; a weak D match, TRBD1 (5 bases). The germline V gene has CDR1 KGHDR and CDR2 SFDVKD. The V gene lost 3 bases and the J gene lost 3 bases, with 10 bases spanning the gap. CDR3 length: 14 residues.

The chain is built from TRBV20-1 and TRBJ2-4; D remains ambiguous. V was shortened by 3 bases and J by 12 bases, with 18 bases between the two germline ends. CDR3 size: 13 residues. Germline V gene sequence: CDR1 DFQATT, CDR2 SNEGSKA (reference sequence). The CDR3: CSASEDAGWSQYF. The CDR3, as DNA: TGCAGTGCTAGTGAGGACGCCGGTTGGAGTCAGTACTTC.

Ten or more counts support this clonotype. This CDR3 is CSASRSYEQYF. CDR3 sequence (DNA): TGCAGTGCTAGCCGGAGCTACGAGCAGTACTTC. J is TRBJ2-7 and V is TRBV20-1; D is ambiguous. V lost 3 bases, J lost 3 bases, and 6 bases lay in between. The CDR3 runs to 11 residues. The germline V gene encodes CDR1 DFQATT and CDR2 SNEGSKA (reference sequence).

This clonotype was observed many times. The chain has TRBV28 and TRBJ1-1, with D unclear. The V end lost 7 bases, the J end lost 1 base, and 13 bases lay between the germline ends. This CDR3 is 14 amino acids long. Per germline, CDR1 MDHEN and CDR2 SYDVKM. The DNA for the CDR3 is TGTGCCAGCAAAAACCTTCGGGGGAACACTGAAGCTTTCTTT. Residues: CASKNLRGNTEAFF.

Many counts were recorded for this clonotype. The chain employs TRBV10-3 and TRBJ1-1; D is ambiguous. Trimming left V 2 bases short and J 2 bases short, with 6 bases between. This CDR3 region has 13 residues. Germline loops: CDR1 ENHRY, CDR2 SYGVKD. The CDR3 loop is CAISEAGNTEAFF. In DNA, the CDR3 is TGTGCCATCAGTGAGGCCGGAAACACTGAAGCTTTCTTT.

The chain's CDR3 is CSARPGLAGGETQYF. In nucleotides, the CDR3 is TGCAGTGCGCGTCCGGGACTAGCGGGAGGAGAGACCCAGTACTTC. The chain is built from TRBV20-1 and TRBJ2-5; 15 nucleotides match TRBD2. The CDR3 runs to 15 residues. Trimming took 6 bases from V and 4 from J; bases not matched to a gene: 6. Germline lookup yields CDR1 DFQATT and CDR2 SNEGSKA (reference sequence).

Many counts were recorded for this clonotype. This chain joins TRBV2 and TRBJ2-7; tentatively, D is TRBD1 (5 bases). The CDR3 length is 16 residues. Trimming shortened V by 1 base and J by 4 bases, and 17 bases separated the two germline ends. Germline V gene sequence: CDR1 SNHLY, CDR2 FYNNEI. The CDR3 reads CASSEEGRQRLYEQYF. The CDR3 DNA sequence: TGTGCCAGCAGTGAAGAGGGTAGACAGCGTCTATACGAGCAGTACTTC.

This clonotype occurred many times. The rearrangement uses TRBV27 and TRBJ2-7; weak D call: TRBD1 (5 bases). V lost 6 bases to trimming and J lost 6 bases, with 18 bases between them. CDR1 is MNHEY and CDR2 is SMNVEV in the germline V gene (reference sequence). The CDR3 covers 14 residues. CDR3 sequence (DNA): TGTGCCAGCAGATCACAGGTACCTACGGGCGAGCAGTACTTC. Its translation: CASRSQVPTGEQYF.

The chain joins TRBV20-1 to TRBJ2-1, with 13 nucleotides matching TRBD2. CDR3 length equals 14 residues. Germline V CDR1 and CDR2: DFQATT, SNEGSKA (reference sequence). V shed 6 bases, J shed 5 bases, and the junction held 4 bases outside the gene matches. CDR3 residues: CSARTSGGDNEQFF. CDR3 coding DNA: TGCAGTGCCCGGACTAGCGGGGGAGACAATGAGCAGTTCTTC.

The sample holds many counts of this clonotype. The V and J genes are TRBV18 and TRBJ2-7; a possible D gene is TRBD2 (5 bases). Germline loops: CDR1 KGHSH, CDR2 LQKENI. V lost 6 bases, J lost 0 bases, and 12 bases lay in between. This CDR3 is 14 amino acids long. CDR3 nucleotides: TGTGCCAGCTCCCGTACTGGGAGCTCCTACGAGCAGTACTTC. Translated, it gives CASSRTGSSYEQYF.

This clonotype occurred many times. J is TRBJ2-2 and V is TRBV7-8; D gene unclear. V was cut by 1 base and J by 1 base, with 1 base left in between. Germline V lookup: CDR1 SGHVS, CDR2 FQNEAQ. This CDR3 has 13 amino acids. DNA for the CDR3: TGTGCCAGCAGCTTAGAGAACACCGGGGAGCTGTTTTTT. Its protein is CASSLENTGELFF.

This clonotype was recorded many times. The V call is TRBV5-1, the J call TRBJ2-3, with 7 nucleotides matching TRBD2. Germline CDR1 SGHRS, CDR2 YFSETQ. CDR3 size: 16 residues. After removal of 0 bases from V and 2 bases from J, the junction contained 6 bases not matched to a gene. This CDR3 reads CASSLAAGLITDTQYF. CDR3 bases: TGCGCCAGCAGCTTGGCAGCGGGGCTAATCACAGATACGCAGTATTTT.

This clonotype was seen at least ten times. This sequence joins TRBV6-1 and TRBJ1-1; 7 nucleotides match TRBD1. The CDR3 spans 12 residues. Germline CDR1 is MNHNS and CDR2 is SASEGT. Trimming cost V 2 bases and J 8 bases; bases outside gene matches: 2. CDR3 region: CASSEQDREAFF. The CDR3 DNA sequence: TGTGCCAGCAGTGAACAGGACAGGGAAGCTTTCTTT.

The V gene is TRBV11-3, the J gene TRBJ2-5; D is perhaps TRBD1 (5 bases). This CDR3 has 13 residues. Trimming removed 3 bases at V and 5 bases at J, with 10 bases between. Germline V gene sequence: CDR1 SGHNT, CDR2 YENEEA. CDR3 region: CASSFQGTETQYF. The CDR3 region has the DNA TGTGCCAGCAGCTTCCAGGGCACCGAGACCCAGTACTTC.

J is TRBJ2-5 and V is TRBV5-4; D might be TRBD1 (6 bases). The CDR3 consists of 16 residues. Trimming removed 2 bases from V and 3 bases from J, with 17 bases in between. Per germline, CDR1 SGHNT and CDR2 YYREEE (reference sequence). The CDR3 spells CASSLGGAQSKETQYF. CDR3 DNA sequence: TGTGCCAGCAGCTTAGGGGGTGCCCAGTCGAAAGAGACCCAGTACTTC.

This clonotype appeared many times. The chain links TRBV28 to TRBJ1-5; weak D call: TRBD1 (5 bases). The germline gives CDR1 MDHEN, CDR2 SYDVKM. This CDR3 comprises 16 residues. V lost 7 bases and J 0 bases, leaving 16 bases between the germline ends. Here the CDR3 DNA reads TGTGCCAGCAATCCCTTCGGGGCATATAGCAATCAGCCCCAGCATTTT. It specifies CASNPFGAYSNQPQHF.

This clonotype occurred once. The CDR3 nucleotides are TGTGCCAGCAGTTGGGGGACAGGGGCGGCCACTGAAGCTTTCTTT. It is translated as CASSWGTGAATEAFF. The rearrangement uses TRBV12-3 or TRBV12-4 and TRBJ1-1; 10 nucleotides agree with TRBD1. This CDR3 contains 15 residues. The V and J ends lost 4 bases and 4 bases, in that order; junction bases with no gene match: 6.

Only a few counts were recorded for this clonotype. The chain employs TRBV5-6 and TRBJ2-3, with a tentative D call TRBD2 (7 bases). Germline V gene lookup returns CDR1 SGHDT and CDR2 YYEEEE. The CDR3 has 16 residues. Trimming left V 4 bases short and J 7 bases short, with 22 bases between. CDR3 in amino acids: CASSPGGGRSWNTQYF. CDR3 DNA: TGTGCCAGCAGCCCCGGGGGCGGGAGAAGTTGGAATACGCAGTATTTT.

This clonotype was counted ten times or more. The chain has TRBV20-1 and TRBJ1-2; D not resolved. This CDR3 has 13 residues. V was cut by 2 bases and J by 8 bases, with 15 bases left in between. CDR1 is DFQATT and CDR2 is SNEGSKA in the germline V gene (reference sequence). CDR3 sequence reads: CSARSPGSKGYTF. The CDR3 DNA sequence: TGCAGTGCTAGAAGCCCCGGGTCCAAGGGCTACACCTTC.

The chain is built from TRBV7-9 and TRBJ1-4; TRBD1 agrees at 9 bases. This CDR3 has 17 residues. Germline-derived CDR1 and CDR2 are SEHNR and FQNEAQ (reference sequence). Trimming at V came to 1 base and at J to 5 bases, leaving 8 bases not matched to a gene. CDR3 protein: CASSLGVAGTGNEKLFF. The CDR3 DNA reads as TGTGCCAGCAGCTTAGGGGTAGCCGGGACAGGGAATGAAAAACTGTTTTTT.